Listed here is a single T cell receptor (beta chain). Reverse transcription of roughly 0.5 to 1 ug RNA was carried out with random hexamers. Multiplex PCR with immunoSEQ amplified the TCR beta CDR3 across 54 Vbeta and 13 Jbeta. TCRdb itself ran the immunoSEQ multiplex PCR reads through MiXCR, one entry per CDR3 protein. The top ten hold approximately 0.15% of the sample, which has some 150,000 distinct CDR3 sequences, 85% to 95% seen once. The CDR3 loop spans 15 amino acids. V was pared by 7 bases and J by 1 base, with 12 bases between. The V gene's germline CDR1 is SGHRS and CDR2 YFSETQ. This entry comes from a study of CD8 T cells in Susac syndrome. The overall study: Patients with Susac syndrome who were sequenced included 5 or 6 with active disease and under ten in remission.

Sequenced input: CD4+ T cells from PBMCs. The TCR comes from a human donor with Susac syndrome. The chain links TRBV5-1 to TRBJ2-6; maybe TRBD2 (5 bases). The CDR3 DNA sequence: TGCGCCAGCGGACTGCAAGGGTCTGGGGCCAACGTCCTGACTTTC. This gives the protein CASGLQGSGANVLTF.